The clone carrying this TCR beta chain has at least ten counts. What it binds is not known. The CDR3 runs 14 residues. Trimming took 5 bases from V and 0 from J, leaving 11 bases between them. The germline gives CDR1 MDHEN, CDR2 SYDVKM. Diagnoses were made from clinical symptoms, serum measures (thyroxine and TRAb), thyroid ultrasound and orbital computed tomography. The data derive from a study of T cells in Graves' hyperthyroidism and ophthalmopathy. Study background: Staff took peripheral blood when the initial diagnosis was made, before any treatment began.

Amplified TCR beta CDR3 regions derived from RNA transcripts. HTBI primers were used for first-round RT-PCR of the TCR CDR3. TCRdb called the multiplex PCR reads again in MiXCR, with one record for every CDR3 protein. The sample contains about 610,000 distinct CDR3 sequences, roughly 14% of which appear only once. Findings of the study overall: Blood also showed most of the thyroid clonotypes that were expanded above 0.001.

Sequenced material: blood. The TCR was taken from a woman between 40 and 50 years old with Graves' ophthalmopathy. The chain combines TRBV28 with TRBJ2-7; D unclear. CDR3 DNA sequence: TGTGCCAGCAGTCTCTTAGGAGACTCCTACGAGCAGTACTTC. Its protein product is CASSLLGDSYEQYF. Full variable domain (outside the CDR3, taken from reference TRBV28 and TRBJ2-7): DVKVTQSSRYLVKRTGEKVFLECVQDMDHENMFWYRQDPGLGLRLIYFSYDVKMKEKGDIPEGYSVSREKKERFSLILESASTNQTSMYLCASSLLGDSYEQYFGPGTRLTVT.